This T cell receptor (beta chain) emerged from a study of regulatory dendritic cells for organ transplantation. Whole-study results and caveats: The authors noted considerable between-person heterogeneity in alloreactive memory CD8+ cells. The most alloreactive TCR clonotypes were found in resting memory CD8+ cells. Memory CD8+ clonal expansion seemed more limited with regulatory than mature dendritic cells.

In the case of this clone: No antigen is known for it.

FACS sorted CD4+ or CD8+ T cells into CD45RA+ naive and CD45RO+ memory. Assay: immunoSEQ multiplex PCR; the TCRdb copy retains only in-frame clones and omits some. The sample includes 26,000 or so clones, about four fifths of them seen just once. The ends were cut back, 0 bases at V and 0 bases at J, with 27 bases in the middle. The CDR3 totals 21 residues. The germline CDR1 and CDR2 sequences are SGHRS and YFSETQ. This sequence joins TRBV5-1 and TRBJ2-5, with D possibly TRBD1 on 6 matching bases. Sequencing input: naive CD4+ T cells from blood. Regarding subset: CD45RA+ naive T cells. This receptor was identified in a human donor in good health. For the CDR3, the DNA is TGCGCCAGCAGCTTGGCCTCTTCAGGGGTGCACATCCTCAAGCACCAAGAGACCCAGTACTTC. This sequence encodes CASSLASSGVHILKHQETQYF.